The rows below give T cell receptor beta chains drawn from one sample of a study of T cells in Graves' hyperthyroidism and ophthalmopathy. One entry per CDR3 protein results from TCRdb running MiXCR on the multiplex PCR reads. The sample carries a few hundred thousand distinct CDR3 sequences, roughly 14% recorded once. The sample taken for sequencing was blood. The receptors were gathered from a woman in her twenties or thirties with Graves' hyperthyroidism. Both conserved end residues are part of each CDR3. A D gene is named only where the DNA matches it firmly. A clone size is listed for some rows: how often the clone was seen (once, few, many), or a class if it is expanded.

clone_size | j_call | v_call | d_call | cdr3_aa | cdr3_nt
few | TRBJ2-1 | TRBV5-8 | TRBD2 | CASSLAPGLVFREQFF | TGTGCCAGCAGCTTGGCGCCGGGACTAGTTTTTCGTGAGCAGTTCTTC
NA | TRBJ1-2 | TRBV4-1 | NA | CASSQDRGGGYTF | TGCGCCAGCAGCCAAGATAGAGGAGGAGGCTACACCTTC
many | TRBJ1-1 | TRBV7-9 | TRBD1 | CASSLWTGGTEAFF | TGTGCCAGCAGCCTATGGACAGGGGGCACTGAAGCTTTCTTT
NA | TRBJ2-5 | TRBV11-1 | NA | CASTPGSGRQETQYF | TGTGCCAGCACCCCCGGGTCGGGCCGGCAAGAGACCCAGTACTTC
many | TRBJ1-1 | TRBV3-1 | TRBD1 | CASSHDREVAFF | TGTGCCAGCAGCCACGACAGGGAGGTGGCTTTCTTT
many | TRBJ2-1 | TRBV11-3 | NA | CASSAGRAGPYNEQFF | TGTGCCAGCAGCGCAGGTCGGGCAGGACCCTACAATGAGCAGTTCTTC
NA | TRBJ1-2 | TRBV7-9 | NA | CASSLKGVYGYTF | TGTGCCAGCAGCTTGAAGGGGGTTTATGGCTACACCTTC
many | TRBJ1-5 | TRBV7-8 | TRBD1 | CASSSGQAPNQPQHF | TGTGCCAGCAGCTCCGGACAGGCGCCTAATCAGCCCCAGCATTTT
NA | TRBJ1-1 | TRBV30 | NA | CAWNVGDLNTGAFF | TGTGCCTGGAATGTAGGGGACTTGAACACTGGAGCTTTCTTT
NA | TRBJ2-1 | TRBV6-2/TRBV6-3 | TRBD1 | CASSPGTEILEQFF | TGTGCCAGCAGTCCCGGGACAGAAATCCTCGAGCAGTTCTTC
many | TRBJ2-7 | TRBV30 | NA | CAWSSPSYEQYF | TGTGCCTGGAGTTCCCCAAGCTACGAGCAGTACTTC
many | TRBJ1-2 | TRBV7-2 | NA | CASSPGHFYGYTF | TGTGCCAGCAGCCCGGGACACTTCTATGGCTACACCTTC
few | TRBJ2-1 | TRBV2 | TRBD2 | CATKGTSYEQFF | TGTGCCACCAAAGGGACTAGCTATGAGCAGTTCTTC
many | TRBJ1-6 | TRBV28 | TRBD1 | CASSLYGGTGDSPLHF | TGTGCCAGCAGTTTATATGGGGGGACAGGGGATTCACCCCTCCACTTT
NA | TRBJ2-2 | TRBV30 | NA | CAWSVKGGTGELFF | TGTGCCTGGAGTGTTAAGGGGGGCACCGGGGAGCTGTTTTTT
NA | TRBJ1-2 | TRBV5-8 | NA | CASSYSIYGYTF | TGTGCCAGCAGCTACAGCATCTATGGCTACACCTTC
many | TRBJ2-5 | TRBV29-1 | NA | CSVAADGETQYF | TGCAGCGTTGCCGCGGATGGGGAGACCCAGTACTTC
NA | TRBJ1-6 | TRBV7-9 | NA | CASSLGLPLHF | TGTGCCAGCAGCTTAGGTCTACCCCTCCACTTT
many | TRBJ2-7 | TRBV11-2 | TRBD2 | CASSLGRGRYEQYF | TGTGCCAGCAGCTTAGGTCGCGGGAGGTACGAGCAGTACTTC
many | TRBJ2-1 | TRBV7-3 | NA | CASSLDRSSYNEQFF | TGTGCCAGCAGCTTAGACAGAAGCTCCTACAATGAGCAGTTCTTC
NA | TRBJ2-5 | TRBV30 | NA | CAWSVSGTQYF | TGTGCCTGGAGTGTAAGCGGGACCCAGTACTTC
NA | TRBJ2-3 | TRBV20-1 | TRBD2 | CSASSPLAGGPWDTQYF | TGCAGTGCTTCAAGCCCACTAGCGGGAGGGCCATGGGATACGCAGTATTTT
once | TRBJ2-1 | TRBV28 | TRBD2 | CASSPPGLAGGPQSYNEQFF | TGTGCCAGCAGTCCTCCGGGACTAGCGGGAGGGCCTCAATCCTACAATGAGCAGTTCTTC
NA | TRBJ1-3 | TRBV9 | NA | CASSVPGNTIYF | TGTGCCAGCAGCGTACCAGGAAACACCATATATTTT
NA | TRBJ2-1 | TRBV6-2/TRBV6-3 | TRBD2 | CASSYPGRNYNERFF | TGTGCCAGCAGTTACCCCGGGAGGAATTACAATGAGCGGTTCTTC
NA | TRBJ2-2 | TRBV20-1 | NA | CSAEQGTGELFF | TGCAGTGCTGAACAGGGAACCGGGGAGCTGTTTTTT
few | TRBJ2-1 | TRBV13 | TRBD1 | CASSLIRDRAHNEQSF | TGTGCCAGCAGCTTGATACGGGACAGGGCCCACAATGAGCAGTCCTTC
many | TRBJ2-7 | TRBV2 | TRBD2 | CASSGLADYEQYF | TGTGCCAGCAGCGGACTAGCGGACTACGAGCAGTACTTC
few | TRBJ2-2 | TRBV10-3 | TRBD2 | CAITGGSRTGELFF | TGTGCCATCACTGGCGGGAGTCGAACCGGGGAGCTGTTTTTT
NA | TRBJ2-1 | TRBV30 | NA | CAWSAGTYNERFF | TGTGCCTGGAGTGCAGGGACGTACAATGAGCGGTTCTTC
many | TRBJ2-2 | TRBV3-1 | NA | CASSLTGTGELFF | TGTGCCAGCAGCCTGACAGGCACCGGGGAGCTGTTTTTT
few | TRBJ2-2 | TRBV3-1 | NA | CASSQGGVRELFF | TGTGCCAGCAGCCAAGGAGGTGTCAGGGAGCTGTTTTTT
NA | TRBJ2-7 | TRBV20-1 | TRBD2 | CSARGVGLGVHEQYF | TGCAGTGCTAGAGGGGTAGGACTAGGGGTTCACGAGCAGTACTTC
many | TRBJ2-1 | TRBV20-1 | TRBD2 | CSASLAGVYNEQFF | TGCAGTGCCTCCCTAGCGGGAGTCTACAATGAGCAGTTCTTC
many | TRBJ2-3 | TRBV5-1 | TRBD2 | CASSPQRDLNGDTQYF | TGCGCCAGCAGCCCCCAGCGGGATCTCAACGGAGATACGCAGTATTTT
NA | TRBJ2-1 | TRBV5-1 | NA | CASSLGTYYEQFF | TGCGCCAGCAGCTTGGGTACCTACTATGAGCAGTTCTTC
few | TRBJ2-3 | TRBV5-6 | NA | CASSLKAASRTDTQYF | TGTGCCAGCAGCCTTAAGGCGGCTAGCCGCACAGATACGCAGTATTTT
NA | TRBJ2-5 | TRBV2 | TRBD2 | CASKGLAAGETQYF | TGTGCCAGCAAGGGACTAGCGGCGGGGGAGACCCAGTACTTC
few | TRBJ1-5 | TRBV6-2/TRBV6-3 | NA | CASSYEAYSNQPQHF | TGTGCCAGCAGTTACGAGGCGTATAGCAATCAGCCCCAGCATTTT
NA | TRBJ2-1 | TRBV27 | TRBD2 | CASIAGGRGEQFF | TGTGCCAGCATAGCGGGAGGGCGCGGTGAGCAGTTCTTC
few | TRBJ2-7 | TRBV4-1 | NA | CASSRFETGSLYEQYF | TGCGCCAGCAGCCGATTTGAGACAGGATCCCTCTACGAGCAGTACTTC
many | TRBJ2-3 | TRBV7-6 | TRBD2 | CASSSTSGPLLGTDTQYF | TGTGCCAGCAGCTCGACTAGCGGGCCACTCCTTGGCACAGATACGCAGTATTTT
many | TRBJ2-3 | TRBV5-1 | TRBD2 | CASSLGVAGVSDTQYF | TGCGCCAGCAGCCTCGGGGTAGCGGGTGTTTCAGATACGCAGTATTTT
NA | TRBJ1-5 | TRBV20-1 | NA | CSASTLLDDQPQHF | TGCAGTGCCTCGACACTCCTAGATGATCAGCCCCAGCATTTT
many | TRBJ2-1 | TRBV7-3 | NA | CASGQGPPSYNEQFF | TGTGCCAGCGGGCAGGGGCCCCCCTCCTACAATGAGCAGTTCTTC
many | TRBJ1-2 | TRBV13 | TRBD1 | CASSSGDRAGYGYTF | TGTGCCAGCAGCTCGGGGGACAGGGCGGGTTATGGCTACACCTTC
many | TRBJ2-7 | TRBV30 | TRBD1 | CAWNSGQGYEQYF | TGTGCCTGGAACTCGGGACAGGGCTACGAGCAGTACTTC
few | TRBJ1-6 | TRBV19 | TRBD1 | CATTRTGNSPLHF | TGTGCCACGACTAGGACAGGCAATTCACCCCTCCACTTT
NA | TRBJ1-1 | TRBV20-1 | NA | CSASGQGNTEAFF | TGCAGTGCTAGTGGGCAGGGTAACACTGAAGCTTTCTTT
many | TRBJ2-3 | TRBV20-1 | NA | CSARDSGRESTDTQYF | TGCAGTGCTAGAGATTCGGGCAGGGAGTCCACAGATACGCAGTATTTT